The rows below give T cell receptor beta chains drawn from one sample of a study of blood T cell repertoires in COVID-19. TCRdb keeps only in-frame clones here, not all; method: immunoSEQ multiplex PCR. The sample gives more than 85,000 clones, about 84% of which show up once; nearly 25% is in the top ten. Sequencing used peripheral blood. The receptors originated from a human donor in a cohort sampled during active COVID-19. Each CDR3 is given with its conserved first and last residue. The order of the fields is D gene, CDR3 length, clone size, V gene, J gene, CDR3 DNA, CDR3 protein. D genes are given only for firm matches. The size of a clone is reported for some rows only, either as once, few or many, or as a class for expanded clones.

d_gene: NA; len: 14; abundance: NA; v_gene: TRBV19; j_gene: TRBJ1-6; CDR3nt: TGTGCCAGTAGTCAACCTAATAGTCCTTCACCCCTCCACTTT; CDR3aa: CASSQPNSPSPLHF
d_gene: NA; len: 17; abundance: NA; v_gene: TRBV27; j_gene: TRBJ1-1; CDR3nt: TGTGCCAGCAGTTTCCAGGCTTCATCACCCGGGGACACTGAAGCTTTCTTT; CDR3aa: CASSFQASSPGDTEAFF
d_gene: TRBD1; len: 16; abundance: NA; v_gene: TRBV19; j_gene: TRBJ2-1; CDR3nt: TGTGCCAGTAGTAGATTAGACAGGGGCGGCTACAATGAGCAGTTCTTC; CDR3aa: CASSRLDRGGYNEQFF
d_gene: NA; len: 15; abundance: once; v_gene: TRBV6-5; j_gene: TRBJ1-5; CDR3nt: TGTGCCAGCAGTCGAAACAGAGATAGCAATCAGCCCCAGCATTTT; CDR3aa: CASSRNRDSNQPQHF
d_gene: NA; len: 16; abundance: once; v_gene: TRBV18; j_gene: TRBJ2-3; CDR3nt: TGTGCCAGCTCACCACCGGAGGGAACTAGCACAGATACGCAGTATTTT; CDR3aa: CASSPPEGTSTDTQYF
d_gene: TRBD2; len: 15; abundance: NA; v_gene: TRBV6-1; j_gene: TRBJ2-7; CDR3nt: TGTGCCAGCAGTGATGATCGCGGGAGCTCCTACGAGCAGTACTTC; CDR3aa: CASSDDRGSSYEQYF
d_gene: NA; len: 10; abundance: NA; v_gene: TRBV2; j_gene: TRBJ1-6; CDR3nt: TGTGCCAGCAGTGGAGGGTCCCTCCACTTT; CDR3aa: CASSGGSLHF
d_gene: NA; len: 13; abundance: NA; v_gene: TRBV15; j_gene: TRBJ2-3; CDR3nt: TGTGCCACCAGCTACCAGGCCACAGATACGCAGTATTTT; CDR3aa: CATSYQATDTQYF
d_gene: NA; len: 15; abundance: NA; v_gene: TRBV18; j_gene: TRBJ2-1; CDR3nt: TGTGCCAGCTCACCGATGACAGGAGCAAGCGATGAGCAGTTCTTC; CDR3aa: CASSPMTGASDEQFF
d_gene: TRBD2; len: 15; abundance: NA; v_gene: TRBV18; j_gene: TRBJ2-1; CDR3nt: TGTGCCAGCTCACCACAGCGGGGCAAAAACAATGAGCAGTTCTTC; CDR3aa: CASSPQRGKNNEQFF
d_gene: NA; len: 13; abundance: NA; v_gene: TRBV4-3; j_gene: TRBJ2-7; CDR3nt: TGCGCCAGCAGCCAAGTTCTAGACTACGAGCAGTACTTC; CDR3aa: CASSQVLDYEQYF
d_gene: NA; len: 15; abundance: once; v_gene: TRBV18; j_gene: TRBJ1-4; CDR3nt: TGTGCCAGCTCATCCGGGACACGGTCTAATGAAAAACTGTTTTTT; CDR3aa: CASSSGTRSNEKLFF
d_gene: TRBD1; len: 15; abundance: NA; v_gene: TRBV2; j_gene: TRBJ2-1; CDR3nt: TGTGCCAGCAGTGAAGTTTGGACAGGGGTCAATGAGCAGTTCTTC; CDR3aa: CASSEVWTGVNEQFF
d_gene: NA; len: 13; abundance: NA; v_gene: TRBV12-3/TRBV12-4; j_gene: TRBJ2-1; CDR3nt: TGTGCCAGCAGGTCGGGGAAATACAATGAGCAGTTCTTC; CDR3aa: CASRSGKYNEQFF
d_gene: TRBD2; len: 16; abundance: NA; v_gene: TRBV5-1; j_gene: TRBJ2-7; CDR3nt: TGCGCCAGCAGCTTGGGAAGACTAGCGGGAGTCAGCGAGCAGTACTTC; CDR3aa: CASSLGRLAGVSEQYF
d_gene: NA; len: 13; abundance: NA; v_gene: TRBV12-3/TRBV12-4; j_gene: TRBJ1-3; CDR3nt: TGTGCCAGCAACGAGTACAGGGGAAACACCATATATTTT; CDR3aa: CASNEYRGNTIYF
d_gene: TRBD1; len: 16; abundance: NA; v_gene: TRBV11-2; j_gene: TRBJ1-5; CDR3nt: TGTGCCAGCAGCTCCGGGACAGGGGTTTCCAATCAGCCCCAGCATTTT; CDR3aa: CASSSGTGVSNQPQHF
d_gene: NA; len: 11; abundance: NA; v_gene: TRBV7-9; j_gene: TRBJ1-1; CDR3nt: TGTGCCAGCAGCTCCTCCGGTGAAGCTTTCTTT; CDR3aa: CASSSSGEAFF
d_gene: TRBD2; len: 14; abundance: NA; v_gene: TRBV6-5; j_gene: TRBJ2-7; CDR3nt: TGTGCCAGCAGTCGACTAGCGGGAGGGTACGAGCAGTACTTC; CDR3aa: CASSRLAGGYEQYF
d_gene: TRBD2; len: 16; abundance: NA; v_gene: TRBV28; j_gene: TRBJ2-1; CDR3nt: TGTGCCAGCAGCCCCCGCGGGCGGGAGGGCCGGAATGAGCAGTTCTTC; CDR3aa: CASSPRGREGRNEQFF
d_gene: TRBD2; len: 16; abundance: NA; v_gene: TRBV11-2; j_gene: TRBJ2-5; CDR3nt: TGTGCCAGCAGCCCTCTGGCGGGGGGGCCGGGAGAGACCCAGTACTTC; CDR3aa: CASSPLAGGPGETQYF
d_gene: NA; len: 15; abundance: NA; v_gene: TRBV6-5; j_gene: TRBJ1-2; CDR3nt: TGTGCCAGCAGTTACTCGCCTACAGGGAACTATGGCTACACCTTC; CDR3aa: CASSYSPTGNYGYTF
d_gene: TRBD2; len: 15; abundance: NA; v_gene: TRBV12-5; j_gene: TRBJ2-5; CDR3nt: TGTGCTAGTGCCTCGGGACTAGCGGGACAAGAGACCCAGTACTTC; CDR3aa: CASASGLAGQETQYF
d_gene: NA; len: 17; abundance: NA; v_gene: TRBV23-1; j_gene: TRBJ2-4; CDR3nt: TGCGCCAGCAGTCAACTAGACAGGACCTCGGGCCAAAACATTCAGTACTTC; CDR3aa: CASSQLDRTSGQNIQYF
d_gene: NA; len: 15; abundance: NA; v_gene: TRBV11-3; j_gene: TRBJ2-6; CDR3nt: TGTGCCAGCAGCGCGGGGGCATCTGGGGCCAACGTCCTGACTTTC; CDR3aa: CASSAGASGANVLTF
d_gene: NA; len: 10; abundance: NA; v_gene: TRBV12-3/TRBV12-4; j_gene: TRBJ2-5; CDR3nt: TGTGCCAGCAGTTTTAAGACCCAGTACTTC; CDR3aa: CASSFKTQYF
d_gene: NA; len: 12; abundance: NA; v_gene: TRBV6-5; j_gene: TRBJ2-1; CDR3nt: TGTGCCAGCAGACAATTTGGGAGTGAGCAGTTCTTC; CDR3aa: CASRQFGSEQFF
d_gene: TRBD1; len: 14; abundance: NA; v_gene: TRBV12-5; j_gene: TRBJ1-6; CDR3nt: TGTGCTAGTGGGGGACAGCCACCGAATTCACCCCTCCACTTT; CDR3aa: CASGGQPPNSPLHF
d_gene: NA; len: 12; abundance: NA; v_gene: TRBV2; j_gene: TRBJ1-1; CDR3nt: TGTGCCAGCAGTGTGTATAACACTGAAGCTTTCTTT; CDR3aa: CASSVYNTEAFF
d_gene: NA; len: 15; abundance: NA; v_gene: TRBV18; j_gene: TRBJ2-3; CDR3nt: TGTGCCAGCTCACTCGGGATTCGGACTACAGATACGCAGTATTTT; CDR3aa: CASSLGIRTTDTQYF
d_gene: NA; len: 13; abundance: NA; v_gene: TRBV2; j_gene: TRBJ1-2; CDR3nt: TGTGCCAGCAGAAAGGAGGGAGGCGGCGGCTACACCTTC; CDR3aa: CASRKEGGGGYTF
d_gene: TRBD1; len: 15; abundance: NA; v_gene: TRBV7-9; j_gene: TRBJ1-6; CDR3nt: TGTGCCAGCAGCTTGGGGACAGGGCCCAATTCACCCCTCCACTTT; CDR3aa: CASSLGTGPNSPLHF
d_gene: NA; len: 13; abundance: NA; v_gene: TRBV21-1; j_gene: TRBJ2-3; CDR3nt: TGTGCCAGCAGCCGAAAAACAACAGATACGCAGTATTTT; CDR3aa: CASSRKTTDTQYF
d_gene: NA; len: 15; abundance: NA; v_gene: TRBV7-2; j_gene: TRBJ1-2; CDR3nt: TGTGCCAGCAGCCCGAGCGGGGGCAACAACTATGGCTACACCTTC; CDR3aa: CASSPSGGNNYGYTF
d_gene: TRBD1; len: 14; abundance: NA; v_gene: TRBV5-1; j_gene: TRBJ1-2; CDR3nt: TGCGCCAGCAGCTCCCAGGGGGAAGGGAGCGGCTACACCTTC; CDR3aa: CASSSQGEGSGYTF
d_gene: NA; len: 14; abundance: NA; v_gene: TRBV3-1/TRBV3-2; j_gene: TRBJ2-7; CDR3nt: TGTGCCAGCAGCCAAGGGAGCTACGGATGGGAGCAGTACTTC; CDR3aa: CASSQGSYGWEQYF
d_gene: NA; len: 15; abundance: NA; v_gene: TRBV6-5; j_gene: TRBJ1-4; CDR3nt: TGTGCCAGCACCTCGCCGGGATCCAAAGTGAAAAAACTGTTTTTT; CDR3aa: CASTSPGSKVKKLFF
d_gene: TRBD2; len: 16; abundance: NA; v_gene: TRBV10-1; j_gene: TRBJ2-2; CDR3nt: TGCGCCAGCAGCGCCCCGGGACTAGCGGGAGCCGGGGAGCTGTTTTTT; CDR3aa: CASSAPGLAGAGELFF
d_gene: NA; len: 17; abundance: NA; v_gene: TRBV23-1; j_gene: TRBJ2-3; CDR3nt: TGCGCCAGCAGTCAATCGGGGTCTAGCGTTAGCACAGATACGCAGTATTTT; CDR3aa: CASSQSGSSVSTDTQYF
d_gene: NA; len: 13; abundance: few; v_gene: TRBV27; j_gene: TRBJ1-2; CDR3nt: TGTGCCAGCTGGCGAGGAGGTTCTGATGGCTACACCTTC; CDR3aa: CASWRGGSDGYTF
d_gene: TRBD1; len: 16; abundance: once; v_gene: TRBV4-2; j_gene: TRBJ2-2; CDR3nt: TGTGCCAGCAGCCACCGACAGGGGGCGCGCACCGGGGAGCTGTTTTTT; CDR3aa: CASSHRQGARTGELFF
d_gene: NA; len: 15; abundance: NA; v_gene: TRBV2; j_gene: TRBJ2-3; CDR3nt: TGTGCCAGCATGTGGGGGGGACACGACACAGATACGCAGTATTTT; CDR3aa: CASMWGGHDTDTQYF
d_gene: NA; len: 16; abundance: NA; v_gene: TRBV3-1/TRBV3-2; j_gene: TRBJ2-5; CDR3nt: TGTGCCAGCAGCCTCCCAAGACAGGCCCTTGGGGGGACCCAGTACTTC; CDR3aa: CASSLPRQALGGTQYF
d_gene: NA; len: 13; abundance: NA; v_gene: TRBV7-3; j_gene: TRBJ1-1; CDR3nt: TGTGCCAGCAGCTTATATAGTGAGTCTGAAGCTTTCTTT; CDR3aa: CASSLYSESEAFF
d_gene: TRBD1; len: 12; abundance: NA; v_gene: TRBV29-1; j_gene: TRBJ1-5; CDR3nt: TGCAGCGTTGGACAGGGATCGCAGCCCCAGCATTTT; CDR3aa: CSVGQGSQPQHF
d_gene: TRBD2; len: 15; abundance: NA; v_gene: TRBV5-1; j_gene: TRBJ2-1; CDR3nt: TGCGCCAGCAGCTTGAGGGCTAGCGGGGGGGCGACGCAGTTCTTC; CDR3aa: CASSLRASGGATQFF
d_gene: TRBD1; len: 15; abundance: few; v_gene: TRBV12-5; j_gene: TRBJ1-6; CDR3nt: TGTGCTAGTGGTGTAGGACAGGGCTTAAATTCACCCCTCCACTTT; CDR3aa: CASGVGQGLNSPLHF
d_gene: TRBD2; len: 14; abundance: NA; v_gene: TRBV19; j_gene: TRBJ2-7; CDR3nt: TGTGCCAGTAGTGACATAGCGGGGAAGGTCGAGCAGTACTTC; CDR3aa: CASSDIAGKVEQYF
d_gene: TRBD1; len: 15; abundance: NA; v_gene: TRBV7-8; j_gene: TRBJ1-5; CDR3nt: TGTGCCAGCAGCTCCTCCCGGACAGGGAGTCAGCCCCAGCATTTT; CDR3aa: CASSSSRTGSQPQHF
d_gene: TRBD1; len: 15; abundance: NA; v_gene: TRBV24-1; j_gene: TRBJ1-1; CDR3nt: TGTGCCACCAGAAACGCAGGGGGCGTGAACACTGAAGCTTTCTTT; CDR3aa: CATRNAGGVNTEAFF
d_gene: TRBD1; len: 15; abundance: NA; v_gene: TRBV19; j_gene: TRBJ1-1; CDR3nt: TGTGCCAGTAGTAGGCCGGGACAGAAGAACACTGAAGCTTTCTTT; CDR3aa: CASSRPGQKNTEAFF
d_gene: NA; len: 13; abundance: NA; v_gene: TRBV3-1/TRBV3-2; j_gene: TRBJ2-7; CDR3nt: TGTGCCAGTAGACAGGCACTCTCCTACGAGCAGTACTTC; CDR3aa: CASRQALSYEQYF
d_gene: NA; len: 14; abundance: NA; v_gene: TRBV19; j_gene: TRBJ1-1; CDR3nt: TGTGCCAGTAGTATGGGGGGGAGGTCCACTGAAGCTTTCTTT; CDR3aa: CASSMGGRSTEAFF
d_gene: TRBD2; len: 16; abundance: NA; v_gene: TRBV12-5; j_gene: TRBJ2-3; CDR3nt: TGTGCTAGTGGTTTGGCTTTAGCGGGGACCACAGATACGCAGTATTTT; CDR3aa: CASGLALAGTTDTQYF
d_gene: NA; len: 17; abundance: NA; v_gene: TRBV5-1; j_gene: TRBJ1-2; CDR3nt: TGCGCCAGCAGCTTGGATGAATTCGCTAAGCGACAGTATGGCTACACCTTC; CDR3aa: CASSLDEFAKRQYGYTF
d_gene: NA; len: 20; abundance: NA; v_gene: TRBV28; j_gene: TRBJ2-6; CDR3nt: TGTGCCAGCAGTTCCCTCTTGTTGAGCAGGGGAAGCTCTGGGGCCAACGTCCTGACTTTC; CDR3aa: CASSSLLLSRGSSGANVLTF
d_gene: TRBD1; len: 15; abundance: few; v_gene: TRBV6-6; j_gene: TRBJ1-5; CDR3nt: TGTGCCAGCAGCCCCACAGGGGCCGACAATCAGCCCCAGCATTTT; CDR3aa: CASSPTGADNQPQHF
d_gene: NA; len: 14; abundance: NA; v_gene: TRBV7-3; j_gene: TRBJ2-3; CDR3nt: TGTGCCAGCAGCTTATTGGCGGGCACAGATACGCAGTATTTT; CDR3aa: CASSLLAGTDTQYF
d_gene: NA; len: 15; abundance: few; v_gene: TRBV5-5; j_gene: TRBJ1-1; CDR3nt: TGTGCCAGCAGCTTTTTACAGGGTCCGAACACTGAAGCTTTCTTT; CDR3aa: CASSFLQGPNTEAFF